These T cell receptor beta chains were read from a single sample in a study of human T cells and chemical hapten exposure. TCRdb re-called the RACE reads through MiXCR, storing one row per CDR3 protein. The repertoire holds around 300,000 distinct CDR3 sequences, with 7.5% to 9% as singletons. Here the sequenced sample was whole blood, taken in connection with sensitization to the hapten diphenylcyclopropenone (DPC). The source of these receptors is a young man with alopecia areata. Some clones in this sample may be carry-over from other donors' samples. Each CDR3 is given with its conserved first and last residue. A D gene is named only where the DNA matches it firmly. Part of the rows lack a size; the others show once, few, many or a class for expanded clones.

DNA: TGCAGTGCTTCCAGAAATAATTCACCCCTCCACTTT; CDR3: CSASRNNSPLHF; V: TRBV20-1; J: TRBJ1-6; size: -; D: -
DNA: TGTGCCAGCAGCTTAGCGCTTCGAGACAGGGGAGCCTATGGCTACACCTTC; CDR3: CASSLALRDRGAYGYTF; V: TRBV7-9; J: TRBJ1-2; size: -; D: TRBD1
DNA: TGTGCCAACTCAGGGGGATACAATCAGCCCCAGCATTTT; CDR3: CANSGGYNQPQHF; V: TRBV6-2/TRBV6-3; J: TRBJ1-5; size: many; D: TRBD1
DNA: TGTGCCAGCAGCTCCCGACCAAGGAACCCCTACAATGAGCAGTTCTTC; CDR3: CASSSRPRNPYNEQFF; V: TRBV7-2; J: TRBJ2-1; size: few; D: -
DNA: TGTGCCAGCAGCGGACTAGCGGGGGGCCCAATTTCCTACAATGAGCAGTTCTTC; CDR3: CASSGLAGGPISYNEQFF; V: TRBV7-8; J: TRBJ2-1; size: -; D: TRBD2
DNA: TGTGCCAGCAGTTATGTGACCTATGGCTACACCTTC; CDR3: CASSYVTYGYTF; V: TRBV6-5; J: TRBJ1-2; size: -; D: -
DNA: TGTGCCAGCAGCGGACGGCGCTATGGCTACACCTTC; CDR3: CASSGRRYGYTF; V: TRBV6-2/TRBV6-3; J: TRBJ1-2; size: few; D: -
DNA: TGTGCCAGCAGTGGGACAGTGCTCTCTGGAAACACCATATATTTT; CDR3: CASSGTVLSGNTIYF; V: TRBV28; J: TRBJ1-3; size: -; D: TRBD1
DNA: TGTGCCAGCAGTTACGGCGGGGGGGCGGAGGTCATCAAGAATGAGCAGTTCTTC; CDR3: CASSYGGGAEVIKNEQFF; V: TRBV6-5; J: TRBJ2-1; size: many; D: TRBD2
DNA: TGTGCCAGCTCACCGTACTCCACGGGACAATCAGAGACCCAGTACTTC; CDR3: CASSPYSTGQSETQYF; V: TRBV18; J: TRBJ2-5; size: few; D: -
DNA: TGTGCCAGCAGTCGCGTCCAGGTTAGGGTCCCTACAATCTACGAGCAGTACTTC; CDR3: CASSRVQVRVPTIYEQYF; V: TRBV12-3/TRBV12-4; J: TRBJ2-7; size: few; D: -
DNA: TGCAGCGTCGCGGTTACTGGAAACACCATATATTTT; CDR3: CSVAVTGNTIYF; V: TRBV29-1; J: TRBJ1-3; size: few; D: -
DNA: TGCAGTGCTAGAGTTTTCAGGGGCGGAGACAATTCACCCCTCCACTTT; CDR3: CSARVFRGGDNSPLHF; V: TRBV20-1; J: TRBJ1-6; size: -; D: -
DNA: TGCGCCAGCAGCTTGGAAGGAAGCGGCGGAAAACTGTTTTTT; CDR3: CASSLEGSGGKLFF; V: TRBV5-1; J: TRBJ1-4; size: few; D: -
DNA: TGTGCCAGCAGTTTAGGACTAGCGGGGGTCTACGAGCAGTACTTC; CDR3: CASSLGLAGVYEQYF; V: TRBV12-3/TRBV12-4; J: TRBJ2-7; size: many; D: TRBD2
DNA: TGTGCCAGTAGTATCGCCCACCAGGGGGGGAATGAAAAACTGTTTTTT; CDR3: CASSIAHQGGNEKLFF; V: TRBV19; J: TRBJ1-4; size: many; D: TRBD1
DNA: TGTGCCAGCAGACGAGGGGGCTACACAGGAGAGCAGTTCTTC; CDR3: CASRRGGYTGEQFF; V: TRBV11-2; J: TRBJ2-1; size: -; D: TRBD1
DNA: TGCAGCGTTGAATTCGCCGGGGGTCTAACCTACGAGCAGTACTTC; CDR3: CSVEFAGGLTYEQYF; V: TRBV29-1; J: TRBJ2-7; size: few; D: -
DNA: TGTGCCAGCAGCCGCGACAGCGCAACTGGAAACACCATATATTTT; CDR3: CASSRDSATGNTIYF; V: TRBV7-2; J: TRBJ1-3; size: medium-sized; D: -
DNA: TGTGCCAGCAGCTTACCCGCGGGGGAGCTGTACGAGCAGTACTTC; CDR3: CASSLPAGELYEQYF; V: TRBV7-9; J: TRBJ2-7; size: many; D: TRBD2
DNA: TGTGCCAGCAGCTTAGAAGGAGGCGGTGGAACTGAAGCTTTCTTT; CDR3: CASSLEGGGGTEAFF; V: TRBV7-9; J: TRBJ1-1; size: many; D: -
DNA: TGTGCCAGCAGCATCACTGGGGCCAACGTCCTGACTTTC; CDR3: CASSITGANVLTF; V: TRBV9; J: TRBJ2-6; size: -; D: -
DNA: TGCAGCGTTGATAGATCCCGACTATCCTACGAGCAGTACTTC; CDR3: CSVDRSRLSYEQYF; V: TRBV29-1; J: TRBJ2-7; size: many; D: -
DNA: TGCGCCAGCAGCCCGTCGCATCCTGACAGCGCTAACTATGGCTACACCTTC; CDR3: CASSPSHPDSANYGYTF; V: TRBV5-1; J: TRBJ1-2; size: -; D: -
DNA: TGTGCCAGCAGCTTAGCGAGGCCTAGCGGGAGCTCCTACAATGAGCAGTTCTTC; CDR3: CASSLARPSGSSYNEQFF; V: TRBV7-8; J: TRBJ2-1; size: few; D: TRBD2
DNA: TGTGCCAGCAGCCCCTACAAGGCAACCCTCAATGAGCAGTTCTTC; CDR3: CASSPYKATLNEQFF; V: TRBV7-8; J: TRBJ2-1; size: many; D: -
DNA: TGCAGTGCTAGGTCCCACACCTATAGCAATCAGCCCCAGCATTTT; CDR3: CSARSHTYSNQPQHF; V: TRBV20-1; J: TRBJ1-5; size: many; D: -
DNA: TGTGCTAGTGGTTTGATAACCCTAACTAGCGGGGGGGCGCTAAGCTTCCCTGAGCAGTTCTTC; CDR3: CASGLITLTSGGALSFPEQFF; V: TRBV12-5; J: TRBJ2-1; size: few; D: TRBD2
DNA: TGTGCCATCAGTGATAATGGGGGGACCCAGTACTTC; CDR3: CAISDNGGTQYF; V: TRBV10-3; J: TRBJ2-5; size: few; D: -